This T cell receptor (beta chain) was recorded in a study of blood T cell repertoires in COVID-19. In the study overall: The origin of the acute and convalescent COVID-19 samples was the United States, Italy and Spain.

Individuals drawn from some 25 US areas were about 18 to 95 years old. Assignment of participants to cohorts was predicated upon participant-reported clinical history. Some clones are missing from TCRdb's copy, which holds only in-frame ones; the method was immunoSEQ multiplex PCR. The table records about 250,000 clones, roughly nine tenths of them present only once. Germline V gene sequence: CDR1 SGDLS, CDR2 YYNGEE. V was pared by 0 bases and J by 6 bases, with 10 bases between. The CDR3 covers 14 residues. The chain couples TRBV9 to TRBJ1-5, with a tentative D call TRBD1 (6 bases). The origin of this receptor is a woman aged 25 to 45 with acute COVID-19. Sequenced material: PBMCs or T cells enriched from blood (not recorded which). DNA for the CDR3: TGTGCCAGCAGCGTAGGCTTAGGGGGTCAGCCCCAGCATTTT. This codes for CASSVGLGGQPQHF.